Listed below are T cell receptor beta chains from one sample, sequenced in a study of technical replicates of blood from a handful of donors. Profiled with immunoSEQ multiplex PCR; TCRdb holds only in-frame clones, not every one. In the table there are under 90,000 clones, roughly 94% of which are singletons. The sequenced material came from T cells isolated from PBMCs. The source is a human donor in good health. CDR3s include the opening cysteine and the closing phenylalanine or tryptophan. The order of the fields is clone size, J gene, V gene, D gene, CDR3 DNA, CDR3 protein. A D gene is named only where the DNA matches it firmly. Part of the rows lack a size; the others show once, few, many or a class for expanded clones.

size: -
J: TRBJ1-5
V: TRBV27
D: -
DNA: TGTGCCAGCAGTTTATCGGCCCGTAATAGCAATCAGCCCCAGCATTTT
CDR3: CASSLSARNSNQPQHF

size: few
J: TRBJ2-2
V: TRBV7-8
D: TRBD2
DNA: TGTGCCAGCAGCTCCGGACTAGCGGCCAACACCGGGGAGCTGTTTTTT
CDR3: CASSSGLAANTGELFF

size: -
J: TRBJ2-1
V: TRBV29-1
D: TRBD2
DNA: TGCAGCGTTGAACGGGGGGGGGTAGATTTAAGCTCCTACAATGAGCAGTTCTTC
CDR3: CSVERGGVDLSSYNEQFF

size: -
J: TRBJ2-7
V: TRBV2
D: TRBD2
DNA: TGTGCCAGCAGGCGGGAGAGGCTCAACGAGCAGTACTTC
CDR3: CASRRERLNEQYF

size: -
J: TRBJ2-3
V: TRBV6-4
D: TRBD1
DNA: TGTGCCAGCAGTCGAACCGGGACAGCTTTCCCTGATACGCAGTATTTT
CDR3: CASSRTGTAFPDTQYF

size: once
J: TRBJ2-3
V: TRBV29-1
D: TRBD2
DNA: TGCAGCGTGACTAGCGGTAGCACAGATACGCAGTATTTT
CDR3: CSVTSGSTDTQYF

size: -
J: TRBJ2-7
V: TRBV6-5
D: -
DNA: TGTGCCAGCAGTTACCGCACAGGGAACCCCTACGAGCAGTACTTC
CDR3: CASSYRTGNPYEQYF

size: -
J: TRBJ1-2
V: TRBV27
D: -
DNA: TGTGCCAGCAGTTTATATGAGGGTCCTAACTATGGCTACACCTTC
CDR3: CASSLYEGPNYGYTF

size: few
J: TRBJ1-2
V: TRBV7-9
D: -
DNA: TGTGCCAGCGCAAGAGGAGGAAACTATGGCTACACCTTC
CDR3: CASARGGNYGYTF

size: -
J: TRBJ1-1
V: TRBV7-6
D: -
DNA: TGTGCCAGCAGCTTAGGACAGGTGAACACTGAAGCTTTCTTT
CDR3: CASSLGQVNTEAFF

size: once
J: TRBJ2-2
V: TRBV27
D: TRBD2
DNA: TGTGCCAGCAGAGGCGGGGGTGTGGGAGGAACCGGGGAGCTGTTTTTT
CDR3: CASRGGGVGGTGELFF

size: -
J: TRBJ2-5
V: TRBV7-3
D: TRBD2
DNA: TGTGCCAGCAGCTTATCGGGACTATGGGAGACCCAGTACTTC
CDR3: CASSLSGLWETQYF

size: -
J: TRBJ2-3
V: TRBV7-2
D: -
DNA: TGTGCCAGCAGCTTAAGGAGACGCACAGATACGCAGTATTTT
CDR3: CASSLRRRTDTQYF

size: -
J: TRBJ2-7
V: TRBV4-1
D: TRBD1
DNA: TGCGCCAGCAGCCAAGTCGGAACAGGGGAGTACGAGCAGTACTTC
CDR3: CASSQVGTGEYEQYF

size: -
J: TRBJ2-7
V: TRBV29-1
D: -
DNA: TGCAGCGTGCATGATAGGGGGTCCTACGAGCAGTACTTC
CDR3: CSVHDRGSYEQYF

size: -
J: TRBJ1-2
V: TRBV14
D: -
DNA: TGTGCCAGCAGCCCGGAGGAAGGCTATGGCTACACCTTC
CDR3: CASSPEEGYGYTF

size: -
J: TRBJ1-2
V: TRBV23-1
D: TRBD1
DNA: TGCGCCAGCAGTCCCCCCCCCGGGACAGGGGGGGGCATATACTATGGCTACACCTTC
CDR3: CASSPPPGTGGGIYYGYTF

size: -
J: TRBJ2-1
V: TRBV29-1
D: -
DNA: TGCAGCGTTGAACGACGGTCAGGGCCGCCCAATGAGCAGTTCTTC
CDR3: CSVERRSGPPNEQFF

size: -
J: TRBJ2-1
V: TRBV2
D: -
DNA: TGTGCCAGCATACGCAGGGTGAACAATGAGCAGTTCTTC
CDR3: CASIRRVNNEQFF

size: -
J: TRBJ2-7
V: TRBV27
D: TRBD1
DNA: TGTGCCAGCAGTACCGGGACAGGGTTCTACGAGCAGTACTTC
CDR3: CASSTGTGFYEQYF

size: -
J: TRBJ2-7
V: TRBV5-1
D: -
DNA: TGCGCCAGCAGCCTCGGGGTAGATGACGAGCAGTACTTC
CDR3: CASSLGVDDEQYF

size: -
J: TRBJ1-5
V: TRBV27
D: TRBD1
DNA: TGTGCCAGCAGCCCAGGTACAGGGGGAAGCAATCAGCCCCAGCATTTT
CDR3: CASSPGTGGSNQPQHF